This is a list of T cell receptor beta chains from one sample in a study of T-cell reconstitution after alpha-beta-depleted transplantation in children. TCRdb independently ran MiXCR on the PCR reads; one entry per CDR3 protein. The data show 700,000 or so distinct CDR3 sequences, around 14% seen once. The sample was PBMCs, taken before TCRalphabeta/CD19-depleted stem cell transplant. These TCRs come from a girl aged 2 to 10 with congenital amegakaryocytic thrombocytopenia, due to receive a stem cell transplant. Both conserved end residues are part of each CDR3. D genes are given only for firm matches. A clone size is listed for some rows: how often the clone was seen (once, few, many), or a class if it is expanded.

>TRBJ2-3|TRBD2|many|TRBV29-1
CSVLSGGNTDTQYF
TGCAGCGTCCTTAGCGGGGGCAACACAGATACGCAGTATTTT
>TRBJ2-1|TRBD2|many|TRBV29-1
CSVFLAGYNEQFF
TGCAGCGTTTTCCTAGCGGGGTACAATGAGCAGTTCTTC
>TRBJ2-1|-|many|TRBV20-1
CSASSGIRYNEQFF
TGCAGTGCTAGTAGTGGGATACGGTACAATGAGCAGTTCTTC
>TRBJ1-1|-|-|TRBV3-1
CASSAGRIGTEAFF
TGTGCCAGCAGCGCAGGGAGGATCGGCACTGAAGCTTTCTTT
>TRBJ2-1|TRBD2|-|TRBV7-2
CASSIGLASNEQFF
TGTGCCAGCAGCATCGGACTAGCCTCCAATGAGCAGTTCTTC
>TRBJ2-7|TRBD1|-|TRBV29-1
CSVEDGQGGTYEQYF
TGCAGCGTTGAAGACGGACAGGGGGGAACCTACGAGCAGTACTTC
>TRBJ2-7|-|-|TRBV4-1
CASSQTAREDEQYF
TGCGCCAGCAGCCAGACAGCTAGAGAGGACGAGCAGTACTTC
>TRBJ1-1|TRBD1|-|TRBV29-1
CSTGQDYTEAFF
TGCAGCACCGGACAGGACTACACTGAAGCTTTCTTT
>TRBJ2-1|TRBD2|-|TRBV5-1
CASSLTSGRARSYNEQIF
TGCGCCAGCAGCTTGACTAGCGGGAGGGCCAGGTCCTACAATGAGCAGATCTTC
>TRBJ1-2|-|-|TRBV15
CATSTGFRNYGYTF
TGTGCCACCAGCACAGGCTTCCGGAACTATGGCTACACCTTC
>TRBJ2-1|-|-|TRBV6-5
CASSYSSLPVWGNEQFF
TGTGCCAGCAGTTACTCGTCCCTCCCCGTCTGGGGGAATGAGCAGTTCTTC
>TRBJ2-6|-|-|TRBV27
CASVNPSLRSGANVLTF
TGTGCCAGCGTTAATCCTTCACTTAGATCTGGGGCCAACGTCCTGACTTTC